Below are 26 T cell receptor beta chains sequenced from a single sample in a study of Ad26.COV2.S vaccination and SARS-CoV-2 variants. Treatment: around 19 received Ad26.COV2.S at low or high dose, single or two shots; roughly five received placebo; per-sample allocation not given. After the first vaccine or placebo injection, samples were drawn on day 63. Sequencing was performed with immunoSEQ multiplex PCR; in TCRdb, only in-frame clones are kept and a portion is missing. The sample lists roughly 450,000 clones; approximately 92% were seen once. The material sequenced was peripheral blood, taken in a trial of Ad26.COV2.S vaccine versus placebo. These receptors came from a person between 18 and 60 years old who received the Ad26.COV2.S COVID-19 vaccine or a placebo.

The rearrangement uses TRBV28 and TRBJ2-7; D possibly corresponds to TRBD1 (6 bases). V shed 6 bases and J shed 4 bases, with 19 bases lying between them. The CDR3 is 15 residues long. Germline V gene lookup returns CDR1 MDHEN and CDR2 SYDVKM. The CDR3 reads CASSSGVFLGYEQYF. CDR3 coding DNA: TGTGCCAGCAGCTCAGGGGTTTTTCTCGGTTACGAGCAGTACTTC.

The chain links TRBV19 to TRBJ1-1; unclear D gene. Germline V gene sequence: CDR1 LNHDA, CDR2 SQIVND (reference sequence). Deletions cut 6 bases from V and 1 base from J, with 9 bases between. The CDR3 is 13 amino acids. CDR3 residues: CASSTNRNTEAFF. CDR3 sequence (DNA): TGTGCCAGTAGCACAAACAGGAACACTGAAGCTTTCTTT.

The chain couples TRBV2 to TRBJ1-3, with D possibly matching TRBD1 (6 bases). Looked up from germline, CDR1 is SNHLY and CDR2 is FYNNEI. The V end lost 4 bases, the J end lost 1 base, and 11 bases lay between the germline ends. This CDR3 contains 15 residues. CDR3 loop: CASSVGGTSGNTIYF. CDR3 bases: TGTGCCAGCAGTGTGGGCGGGACATCTGGAAACACCATATATTTT.

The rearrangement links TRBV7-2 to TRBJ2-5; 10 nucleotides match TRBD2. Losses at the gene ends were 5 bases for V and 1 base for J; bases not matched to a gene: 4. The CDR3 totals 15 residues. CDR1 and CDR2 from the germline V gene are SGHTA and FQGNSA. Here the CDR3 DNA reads TGTGCCAGCAGCCGGACTAGCGGAATCCAAGAGACCCAGTACTTC. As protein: CASSRTSGIQETQYF.

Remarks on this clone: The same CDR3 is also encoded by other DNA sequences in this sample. CDR3 region: CASSLGLAENTGELFF. CDR3 coding DNA: TGTGCCAGCAGCCTGGGACTAGCGGAGAACACCGGGGAGCTGTTTTTT. V gene TRBV7-9 combines with J gene TRBJ2-2, with 11 bases aligning to TRBD2. The junction had 3 bases not matched to a gene; V was cut back by 5 bases and J by 1 base. Germline assignment: CDR1 SEHNR and CDR2 FQNEAQ (reference sequence). The length of the CDR3 is 16 residues.

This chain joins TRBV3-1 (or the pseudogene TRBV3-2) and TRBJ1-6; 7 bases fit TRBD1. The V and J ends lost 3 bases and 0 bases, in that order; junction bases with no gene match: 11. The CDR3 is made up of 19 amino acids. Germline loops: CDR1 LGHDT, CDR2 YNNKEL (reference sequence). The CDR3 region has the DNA TGTGCCAGCAGCCATGTCCCGGGACAGAGCAGCTCCTATAATTCACCCCTCCACTTT. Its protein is CASSHVPGQSSSYNSPLHF.

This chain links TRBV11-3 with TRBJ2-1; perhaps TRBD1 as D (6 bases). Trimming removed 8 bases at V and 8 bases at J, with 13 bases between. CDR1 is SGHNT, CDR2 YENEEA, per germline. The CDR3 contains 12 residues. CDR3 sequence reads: CASSSGEDEQFF. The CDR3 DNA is TGTGCCAGCTCATCAGGGGAAGATGAGCAGTTCTTC. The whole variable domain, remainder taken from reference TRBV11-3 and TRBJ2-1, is EAGVVQSPRYKIIEKKQPVAFWCNPISGHNTLYWYLQNLGQGPELLIRYENEEAVDDSQLPKDRFSAERLKGVDSTLKIQPAELGDSAVYLCASSSGEDEQFFGPGTRLTVL.

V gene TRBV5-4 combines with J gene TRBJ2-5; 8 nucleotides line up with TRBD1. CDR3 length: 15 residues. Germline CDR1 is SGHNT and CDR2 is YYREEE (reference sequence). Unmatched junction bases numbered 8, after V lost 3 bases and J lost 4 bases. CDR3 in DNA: TGTGCCAGCAGCTCTCAGGGGGCGCCTGGAGAGACCCAGTACTTC. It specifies CASSSQGAPGETQYF.

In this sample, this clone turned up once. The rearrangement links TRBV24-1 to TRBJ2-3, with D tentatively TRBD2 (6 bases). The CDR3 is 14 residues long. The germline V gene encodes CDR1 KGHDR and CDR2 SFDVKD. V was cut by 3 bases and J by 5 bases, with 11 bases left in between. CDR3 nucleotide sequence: TGTGCCACCAGTGATCCCCGAGCGGGAGATACGCAGTATTTT. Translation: CATSDPRAGDTQYF.

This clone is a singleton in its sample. The CDR3 protein is CASTQGRGRDSGANVLTF. For the CDR3, the DNA is TGTGCCAGTACCCAAGGCCGGGGAAGAGACTCTGGGGCCAACGTCCTGACTTTC. The V call is TRBV19, the J call TRBJ2-6; tentative D call: TRBD2 (5 bases). V gave up 7 bases and J gave up 0 bases, with 19 bases separating them. The CDR3 length is 18 residues. The germline V gene has CDR1 LNHDA and CDR2 SQIVND (reference sequence).

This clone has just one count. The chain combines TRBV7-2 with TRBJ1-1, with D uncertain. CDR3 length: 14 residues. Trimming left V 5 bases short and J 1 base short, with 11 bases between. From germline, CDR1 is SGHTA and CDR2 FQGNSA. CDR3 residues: CASSQTDGNTEAFF. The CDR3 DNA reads TGTGCCAGCAGCCAAACGGACGGGAACACTGAAGCTTTCTTT.

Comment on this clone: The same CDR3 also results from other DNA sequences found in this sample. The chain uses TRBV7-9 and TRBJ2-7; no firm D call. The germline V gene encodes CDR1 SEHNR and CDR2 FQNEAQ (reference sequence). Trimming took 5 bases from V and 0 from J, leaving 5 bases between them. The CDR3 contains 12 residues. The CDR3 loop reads CASSRSSYEQYF. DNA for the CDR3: TGTGCCAGCAGCCGGAGCTCCTACGAGCAGTACTTC.

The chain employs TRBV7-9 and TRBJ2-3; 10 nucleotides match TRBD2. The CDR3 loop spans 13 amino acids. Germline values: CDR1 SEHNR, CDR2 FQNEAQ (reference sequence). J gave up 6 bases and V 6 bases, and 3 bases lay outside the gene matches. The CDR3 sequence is CASSTSGTDTQYF. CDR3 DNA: TGTGCCAGCAGTACTAGCGGGACCGATACGCAGTATTTT.

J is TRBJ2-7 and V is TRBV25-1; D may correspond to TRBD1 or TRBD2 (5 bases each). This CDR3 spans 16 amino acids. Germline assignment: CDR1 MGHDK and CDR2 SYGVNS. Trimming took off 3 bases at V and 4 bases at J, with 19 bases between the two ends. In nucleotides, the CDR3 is TGTGCCAGCAGTGACTCCCCCCGGGACGCTAAATACGAGCAGTACTTC. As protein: CASSDSPRDAKYEQYF.

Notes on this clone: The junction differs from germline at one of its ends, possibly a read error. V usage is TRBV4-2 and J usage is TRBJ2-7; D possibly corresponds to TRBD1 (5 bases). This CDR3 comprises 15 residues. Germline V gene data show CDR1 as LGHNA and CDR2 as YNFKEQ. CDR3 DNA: TGTGCCAGCAGCCAAGAAGCTGCAAGGGGTTGGGGTCGGGACTTC. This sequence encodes CASSQEAARGWGRDF.

CDR3 amino acids: CASSAPGLAGGGETQYF. The CDR3 DNA reads as TGTGCCAGCAGTGCACCGGGACTAGCGGGAGGAGGAGAGACCCAGTACTTC. The J gene is TRBJ2-5, the V gene TRBV2; 15 bases fit TRBD2. From germline, CDR1 is SNHLY and CDR2 FYNNEI. This CDR3 is 17 amino acids long. Germline trimming cut 4 bases from V and 4 bases from J; bases unmatched to any gene: 7.

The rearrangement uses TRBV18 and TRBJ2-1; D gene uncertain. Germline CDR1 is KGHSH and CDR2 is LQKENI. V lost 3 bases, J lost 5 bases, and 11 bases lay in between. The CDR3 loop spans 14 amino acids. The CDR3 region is CASSPELVNNEQFF. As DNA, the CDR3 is TGTGCCAGCTCACCGGAACTCGTGAACAATGAGCAGTTCTTC.

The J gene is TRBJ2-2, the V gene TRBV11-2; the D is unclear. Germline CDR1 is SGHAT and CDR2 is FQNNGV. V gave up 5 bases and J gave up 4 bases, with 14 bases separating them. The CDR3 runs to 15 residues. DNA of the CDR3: TGTGCCAGCAGCCCGGGTCCTTCGGGCACCGGGGAGCTGTTTTTT. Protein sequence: CASSPGPSGTGELFF. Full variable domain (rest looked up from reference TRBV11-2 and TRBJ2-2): EAGVAQSPRYKIIEKRQSVAFWCNPISGHATLYWYQQILGQGPKLLIQFQNNGVVDDSQLPKDRFSAERLKGVDSTLKIQPAKLEDSAVYLCASSPGPSGTGELFFGEGSRLTVL.

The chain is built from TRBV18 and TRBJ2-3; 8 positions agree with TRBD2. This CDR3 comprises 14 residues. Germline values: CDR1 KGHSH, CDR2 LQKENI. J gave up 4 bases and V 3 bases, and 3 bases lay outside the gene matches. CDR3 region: CASSPQRESDTQYF. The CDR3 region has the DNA TGTGCCAGCTCACCCCAGCGGGAGTCAGATACGCAGTATTTT.

CDR3 loop: CASSLAGLWEDEQFF. The CDR3 region has the DNA TGTGCCAGCAGCTTAGCCGGACTATGGGAGGATGAGCAGTTCTTC. V is TRBV7-6 and J is TRBJ2-1; D perhaps matches TRBD2 (6 bases). V was pared by 0 bases and J by 8 bases, with 14 bases between. Germline V lookup: CDR1 SGHVS, CDR2 FNYEAQ. This CDR3 region has 15 residues. Together with reference TRBV7-6 and TRBJ2-1, the CDR3 gives the full variable domain: GAGVSQSPRYKVTKRGQDVALRCDPISGHVSLYWYRQALGQGPEFLTYFNYEAQQDKSGLPNDRFSAERPEGSISTLTIQRTEQRDSAMYRCASSLAGLWEDEQFFGPGTRLTVL.

This CDR3 is CTSSQEGWEGGCEQYF. CDR3 DNA sequence: TGCACCAGCAGCCAAGAGGGGTGGGAGGGAGGTTGCGAGCAGTACTTC. The chain carries TRBV1 and TRBJ2-7; the D call TRBD2 from the table was never checked on the DNA. TRBV1 is flagged as a pseudogene. CDR3 length equals 16 residues.

CDR3 coding DNA: TGTGCCTGGAGTGTGGGATTTACTGAAGCTTTCTTT. Translation: CAWSVGFTEAFF. This chain links TRBV30 with TRBJ1-1, with D uncertain. V lost 0 bases to trimming and J lost 5 bases, with 7 bases between them. CDR1 is GTSNPN, CDR2 SVGIG, per germline (reference sequence). This CDR3 region has 12 residues.

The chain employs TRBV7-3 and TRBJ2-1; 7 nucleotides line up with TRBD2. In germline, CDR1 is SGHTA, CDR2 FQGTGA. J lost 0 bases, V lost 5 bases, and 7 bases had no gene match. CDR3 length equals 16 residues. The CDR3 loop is CASSPHGTTSYNEQFF. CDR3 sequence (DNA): TGTGCCAGCAGCCCCCATGGGACTACCTCCTACAATGAGCAGTTCTTC.

The CDR3 sequence is CASSPGESSYNEQFF. The DNA for the CDR3 is TGCGCCAGCAGCCCGGGAGAGAGCTCCTACAATGAGCAGTTCTTC. The chain joins TRBV5-1 to TRBJ2-1, with D perhaps matching TRBD2 (6 bases). V was clipped by 4 bases and J by 0 bases, with 11 bases between them. CDR1 and CDR2 from the germline V gene are SGHRS and YFSETQ. The CDR3 loop spans 15 amino acids.

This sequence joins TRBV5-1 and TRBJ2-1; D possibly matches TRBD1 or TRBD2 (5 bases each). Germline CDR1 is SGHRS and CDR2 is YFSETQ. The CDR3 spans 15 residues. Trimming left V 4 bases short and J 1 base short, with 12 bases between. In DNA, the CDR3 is TGCGCCAGCAGCGCCGTTGGGGGATCCTACAATGAGCAGTTCTTC. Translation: CASSAVGGSYNEQFF.

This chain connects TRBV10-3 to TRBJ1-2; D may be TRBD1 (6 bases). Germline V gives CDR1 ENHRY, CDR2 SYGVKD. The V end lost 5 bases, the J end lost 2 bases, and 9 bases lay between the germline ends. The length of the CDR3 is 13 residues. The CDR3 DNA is TGTGCCATCAGTCACAGGGAGAACTATGGCTACACCTTC. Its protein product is CAISHRENYGYTF.